What follows describes a single T cell receptor (beta chain). These data come from a study of shared clonotypes between healthy human individuals. The CDR3 runs to 14 residues. Germline CDR1 SGHTA, CDR2 FQGTGA. V dropped 5 bases and J dropped 6 bases, with 13 bases sitting between them. Under the authors' procedure: ImmunoSEQ gave junction-only sequences without quality scores, so filtering differed. Some clones are missing from TCRdb's copy, which holds only in-frame ones; the method was immunoSEQ multiplex PCR. For V, J and clone size, that table is used; D and trimming come from the DNA. The data show a few hundred thousand clones, just over 65% seen once.

This chain joins TRBV7-3 and TRBJ2-2, with no clear D. The clonotype originates from a man aged 25 to 40 in good health. Material: memory CD4+ T cells sorted from blood. Subset denoted: CD45RA-negative fraction. The CDR3 DNA reads TGTGCCAGCAGCCGCTCAAATACAGCCGGGGAGCTGTTTTTT. It is translated as CASSRSNTAGELFF.